This entry lists 3 T cell receptor beta chains sequenced from one sample in a study of blood T cell repertoires in COVID-19. Some clones are missing from TCRdb's copy, which holds only in-frame ones; the method was immunoSEQ multiplex PCR. The sample yields more than 200,000 clones, approximately 83% seen once. Sequencing used peripheral blood. The receptor source for this set is a middle-aged woman with active or convalescent COVID-19.

V gene TRBV2 combines with J gene TRBJ2-6; 15 positions match TRBD2. The CDR3 sequence is 21 residues long. From germline, CDR1 is SNHLY and CDR2 FYNNEI. The ends lost 6 bases at V and 1 base at J; junction bases unmatched: 13. CDR3 sequence (DNA): TGTGCCAGCAGAGTACTTCCGGGACTAGCGGGAGGTAGTTCTGGGGCCAACGTCCTGACTTTC. Encoded protein: CASRVLPGLAGGSSGANVLTF.

V is TRBV4-1 and J is TRBJ1-5; TRBD1 aligns across 9 bases. Looked up from germline, CDR1 is MGHRA and CDR2 is YSYEKL. The trim removed 4 bases at V and 0 bases at J, leaving 7 bases unmatched. The CDR3 is 17 residues long. CDR3: CASSPGPGQGSNQPQHF. CDR3 DNA sequence: TGCGCCAGCAGCCCGGGCCCGGGACAGGGTAGCAATCAGCCCCAGCATTTT.

This clone turned up a few times. The DNA for the CDR3 is TGTGCCAGCAGCACAACCCCGATCTACGAGCAGTACTTC. Translated, it gives CASSTTPIYEQYF. The V call is TRBV7-2, the J call TRBJ2-7; no reliable D call. Germline V lookup: CDR1 SGHTA, CDR2 FQGNSA. V dropped 5 bases and J dropped 3 bases, with 11 bases sitting between them. The CDR3 is made up of 13 amino acids.